This T cell receptor (beta chain) was documented in a study of identical twins. Whole-study results and caveats: Conclusions leaned on cross-sectional statistical analysis and did not track the same donors over time. Within beta out-of-frame sequences, the excess sharing observed between twins was weaker. Modelling approaches yielded underestimates of out-of-frame TCR alpha sharing between monozygotic twins.

Via MiXCR, TCRdb re-called the 5' RACE reads, giving one row per CDR3 protein. Here the sample spans fewer than 800,000 distinct CDR3 sequences, just over 7% being singletons. Each donor was a healthy Caucasian. The CDR3 loop spans 14 amino acids. Looked up from germline, CDR1 is MNHNS and CDR2 is SASEGT. Trimming pared 7 bases from V and 7 bases from J, leaving 14 bases between. With regard to this clonotype: What it binds is not known.

These same records also appear under a second study, on yellow fever vaccine responses in identical twins.

The specimen was PBMCs. This sequence originates from a woman aged 18-35 years in good health. The chain employs TRBV6-1 and TRBJ1-6, with D maybe TRBD1 (6 bases). The CDR3 DNA reads TGTGCCAGCACCGCAAGGGGGGCGAATTCACCCCTCCACTTT. Amino acid sequence: CASTARGANSPLHF.